The table lists the clone carrying this T cell receptor (beta chain) with a few counts. V was clipped by 4 bases and J by 6 bases, with 10 bases between them. CDR1 MNHNS and CDR2 SASEGT come from the germline V gene. The length of the CDR3 is 13 residues. The entry originates in a study of long-term antiretroviral therapy in people with HIV. Version v3.0 of the immunoSEQ assay ran at survey level. Sequenced by immunoSEQ multiplex PCR; TCRdb stores in-frame clones only, minus some. Seen here are 25,000 to 30,000 clones, approximately 78% observed once, and the top ten hold more than 7.5%. The receptor was derived from a man aged 35-49 years with HIV. The specimen comprised unsorted PBMCs, sampled 3 years after starting antiretroviral therapy. The J gene is TRBJ1-5, the V gene TRBV6-1; D is unresolved. The CDR3 reads CASSGGVVQPQHF. The CDR3 DNA reads as TGTGCCAGCAGTGGTGGGGTGGTTCAGCCCCAGCATTTT.